A selection of T cell receptor beta chains follows, all from one sample in a study of vaccination effects on CD4 cells after COVID-19. Antigen specificity for these receptors is unknown. Clones were sequenced by immunoSEQ multiplex PCR, and TCRdb holds only the in-frame ones, with some missing. The data hold some 29,000 clones, with 74% observed a single time. The material was CD4+ T cells from PBMCs cultured with HCoV-OC43 spike peptides, obtained after COVID-19 vaccination. The receptor set was obtained from a human donor who received a COVID-19 vaccine. Both conserved end residues are part of each CDR3. The D gene is left open where the match is weak. Not every row has a clone size; where given, it reads once, few, many or a size class.

abundance: -; j_gene: TRBJ2-4; d_gene: -; v_gene: TRBV6-5; CDR3nt: TGTGCCAGCATGGAGAAAAACATTCAGTACTTC; CDR3aa: CASMEKNIQYF
abundance: few; j_gene: TRBJ1-6; d_gene: -; v_gene: TRBV19; CDR3nt: TGTGCCAGTAGTTTAATAAATTCACCCCTCCACTTT; CDR3aa: CASSLINSPLHF
abundance: few; j_gene: TRBJ2-7; d_gene: TRBD1; v_gene: TRBV7-9; CDR3nt: TGTGCCAGCAGCCGTGACAGGGCTCTGTACTTC; CDR3aa: CASSRDRALYF
abundance: -; j_gene: TRBJ2-7; d_gene: TRBD2; v_gene: TRBV11-2; CDR3nt: TGTGCCAGCAGGGGGTCTAGCGGTCCCAGCTCCTACGAGCAGTACTTC; CDR3aa: CASRGSSGPSSYEQYF
abundance: -; j_gene: TRBJ2-1; d_gene: TRBD1; v_gene: TRBV19; CDR3nt: TGTGCCAGTAGTATTCCGGGACAGGGGCGGAATGAGCAGTTCTTC; CDR3aa: CASSIPGQGRNEQFF
abundance: -; j_gene: TRBJ2-1; d_gene: -; v_gene: TRBV11-3; CDR3nt: TGTGCCAGCAGCCTCGGGCCTGAGCAGTTCTTC; CDR3aa: CASSLGPEQFF
abundance: once; j_gene: TRBJ2-3; d_gene: -; v_gene: TRBV5-1; CDR3nt: TGCGCCAGCAGCCCCGGGGAAATTAGCACAGATACGCAGTATTTT; CDR3aa: CASSPGEISTDTQYF
abundance: few; j_gene: TRBJ1-1; d_gene: -; v_gene: TRBV5-5; CDR3nt: TGTGCCAGCAGCGCGCATGTAGGGGGTAACACTGAAGCTTTCTTT; CDR3aa: CASSAHVGGNTEAFF
abundance: -; j_gene: TRBJ1-1; d_gene: -; v_gene: TRBV7-9; CDR3nt: TGTGCCAGCAGCCCCTACAGCGGGAGCACTGAAGCTTTCTTT; CDR3aa: CASSPYSGSTEAFF
abundance: -; j_gene: TRBJ1-1; d_gene: -; v_gene: TRBV9; CDR3nt: TGTGCCAGCAGCGTAGTGGCTGGGAACACTGAAGCTTTCTTT; CDR3aa: CASSVVAGNTEAFF
abundance: -; j_gene: TRBJ1-4; d_gene: -; v_gene: TRBV30; CDR3nt: TGTGCCTGGAGTGGGGACGATAAGGATAGGTGGAATGAAAAACTGTTTTTT; CDR3aa: CAWSGDDKDRWNEKLFF
abundance: -; j_gene: TRBJ2-2; d_gene: -; v_gene: TRBV5-1; CDR3nt: TGCGCCAGCAGCCCGCCGCTTGCCGGGGAGCTGTTTTTT; CDR3aa: CASSPPLAGELFF
abundance: -; j_gene: TRBJ2-7; d_gene: -; v_gene: TRBV30; CDR3nt: TGTGCCTGGAGTGAGGGGGGGGGCTCCTACGAGCAGTACTTC; CDR3aa: CAWSEGGGSYEQYF
abundance: -; j_gene: TRBJ2-1; d_gene: -; v_gene: TRBV18; CDR3nt: TGTGCCAGCTCACTGTCGGGCCGGAGGAATGAGCAGTTCTTC; CDR3aa: CASSLSGRRNEQFF
abundance: few; j_gene: TRBJ1-2; d_gene: -; v_gene: TRBV7-9; CDR3nt: TGTGCCAGCAGCTTAGAGAGAGGGGTGACAGACCCAAGTGGCTACACCTTC; CDR3aa: CASSLERGVTDPSGYTF
abundance: -; j_gene: TRBJ1-1; d_gene: TRBD1; v_gene: TRBV6-5; CDR3nt: TGTGCCAGCAGTCGACAGGGAGGGAACACTGAAGCTTTCTTT; CDR3aa: CASSRQGGNTEAFF
abundance: -; j_gene: TRBJ1-2; d_gene: -; v_gene: TRBV3-1/TRBV3-2; CDR3nt: TGTGCCAGCAGCCAAGATCTAAGGGGAAGTCGCGGTGGCTACACCTTC; CDR3aa: CASSQDLRGSRGGYTF
abundance: -; j_gene: TRBJ1-2; d_gene: TRBD1; v_gene: TRBV29-1; CDR3nt: TGCAGCGGTAGACAGGGAGGGGGCCTCTATGGCTACACCTTC; CDR3aa: CSGRQGGGLYGYTF
abundance: -; j_gene: TRBJ2-7; d_gene: -; v_gene: TRBV18; CDR3nt: TGTGCCAGCTCACCGGGGGTAGGGGGTGTCTCCTACGAGCAGTACTTC; CDR3aa: CASSPGVGGVSYEQYF
abundance: -; j_gene: TRBJ2-2; d_gene: -; v_gene: TRBV5-1; CDR3nt: TGCGCCAGCAGCTTGTTTGGGGGACTGAACACCGGGGAGCTGTTTTTT; CDR3aa: CASSLFGGLNTGELFF
abundance: -; j_gene: TRBJ2-1; d_gene: TRBD2; v_gene: TRBV2; CDR3nt: TGTGCCAGCAGTCCGACTAGCCGGTTTAGGTTTAGGGAGCAGTTCTTC; CDR3aa: CASSPTSRFRFREQFF
abundance: -; j_gene: TRBJ2-5; d_gene: -; v_gene: TRBV5-4; CDR3nt: TGTGCCAGCAGCTTGTTCGGGGGTCCCAACGGGGAGACCCAGTACTTC; CDR3aa: CASSLFGGPNGETQYF
abundance: -; j_gene: TRBJ1-5; d_gene: -; v_gene: TRBV6-5; CDR3nt: TGTGCCAGCAGTTACTCGCCTGAATTCAATCAGCCCCAGCATTTT; CDR3aa: CASSYSPEFNQPQHF
abundance: -; j_gene: TRBJ2-4; d_gene: -; v_gene: TRBV3-1/TRBV3-2; CDR3nt: TGTGCCAGCAGCCAAGGCCTGGGGGCCGGGAACATTCAGTACTTC; CDR3aa: CASSQGLGAGNIQYF
abundance: few; j_gene: TRBJ1-2; d_gene: -; v_gene: TRBV24-1; CDR3nt: TGTGCCACCAGTGACTCCCGGACTGGCGGCTATGGCTACACCTTC; CDR3aa: CATSDSRTGGYGYTF
abundance: -; j_gene: TRBJ1-5; d_gene: -; v_gene: TRBV6-5; CDR3nt: TGTGCCAGCAAGCAGGGGCTGGTCAATCAGCCCCAGCATTTT; CDR3aa: CASKQGLVNQPQHF
abundance: -; j_gene: TRBJ2-3; d_gene: TRBD2; v_gene: TRBV6-5; CDR3nt: TGTGCCAGCACGGGACTAGCGGTTTTAGATACGCAGTATTTT; CDR3aa: CASTGLAVLDTQYF
abundance: -; j_gene: TRBJ2-1; d_gene: -; v_gene: TRBV10-2; CDR3nt: TGCGCCAGCAGTGAGGAATGGGAGCAGTTCTTC; CDR3aa: CASSEEWEQFF
abundance: -; j_gene: TRBJ2-1; d_gene: -; v_gene: TRBV3-1/TRBV3-2; CDR3nt: TGTGCCAGCAGCCAGTTAGGGAATGAGCAGTTCTTC; CDR3aa: CASSQLGNEQFF
abundance: -; j_gene: TRBJ2-2; d_gene: -; v_gene: TRBV3-1/TRBV3-2; CDR3nt: TGTGCCAGCAGCCCCATCTACGATAGGGGGGACTCCAACACCGGGGAGCTGTTTTTT; CDR3aa: CASSPIYDRGDSNTGELFF
abundance: -; j_gene: TRBJ2-7; d_gene: TRBD1; v_gene: TRBV19; CDR3nt: TGTGCCAGTAGTAGGGAACAGGGGTCAAACGAGCAGTACTTC; CDR3aa: CASSREQGSNEQYF
abundance: -; j_gene: TRBJ1-5; d_gene: -; v_gene: TRBV30; CDR3nt: TGTGCCTGGAGTCCGGGGGGCAATAATCAGCCCCAGCATTTT; CDR3aa: CAWSPGGNNQPQHF
abundance: -; j_gene: TRBJ2-2; d_gene: TRBD2; v_gene: TRBV6-5; CDR3nt: TGTGCCAGCGCTAGGGACTACCAGAACACCGGGGAGCTGTTTTTT; CDR3aa: CASARDYQNTGELFF
abundance: -; j_gene: TRBJ2-5; d_gene: -; v_gene: TRBV5-4; CDR3nt: TGTGCCAGCAGCTTGGAACAGACCCCCGGGGAGACCCAGTACTTC; CDR3aa: CASSLEQTPGETQYF
abundance: -; j_gene: TRBJ2-1; d_gene: -; v_gene: TRBV24-1; CDR3nt: TGTGCCACCAGTGATTTTACCAGGAGACAGCAGTTCTTC; CDR3aa: CATSDFTRRQQFF
abundance: -; j_gene: TRBJ1-2; d_gene: -; v_gene: TRBV11-2; CDR3nt: TGTGCCAGCAGCTTATCAGAAGACTATGGCTACACCTTC; CDR3aa: CASSLSEDYGYTF
abundance: few; j_gene: TRBJ2-3; d_gene: -; v_gene: TRBV5-1; CDR3nt: TGCGCCACCCTAAGGCAAAGCACAGATACGCAGTATTTT; CDR3aa: CATLRQSTDTQYF
abundance: -; j_gene: TRBJ1-5; d_gene: TRBD1; v_gene: TRBV18; CDR3nt: TGTGCCAGCTCACGGACAGGGAACTCCAATCAGCCCCAGCATTTT; CDR3aa: CASSRTGNSNQPQHF
abundance: few; j_gene: TRBJ2-7; d_gene: TRBD1; v_gene: TRBV11-2; CDR3nt: TGTGCCAGCAGCCGGGACAGGGTAAGGGAGCAGTACTTC; CDR3aa: CASSRDRVREQYF
abundance: -; j_gene: TRBJ1-1; d_gene: TRBD1; v_gene: TRBV6-5; CDR3nt: TGTGCCAGCAGGCCACAGGGGCTGAACACTGAAGCTTTCTTT; CDR3aa: CASRPQGLNTEAFF
abundance: once; j_gene: TRBJ2-1; d_gene: TRBD2; v_gene: TRBV2; CDR3nt: TGTGCCAGCAGTGTAACTAGCGGAACCTACAATGAGCAGTTCTTC; CDR3aa: CASSVTSGTYNEQFF
abundance: -; j_gene: TRBJ2-3; d_gene: TRBD1; v_gene: TRBV19; CDR3nt: TGTGCCAGTAGTAGTTCCCCGACAGGGAGAACAGATACGCAGTATTTT; CDR3aa: CASSSSPTGRTDTQYF
abundance: -; j_gene: TRBJ2-7; d_gene: TRBD2; v_gene: TRBV11-2; CDR3nt: TGTGCCAGCAGCCCCCGGGACCCCCGGGGGGACTACGAGCAGTACTTC; CDR3aa: CASSPRDPRGDYEQYF
abundance: -; j_gene: TRBJ2-1; d_gene: -; v_gene: TRBV5-1; CDR3nt: TGCGCCAGCAGCTTGGATAGCCCACATCGCGATGAGCAGTTCTTC; CDR3aa: CASSLDSPHRDEQFF
abundance: -; j_gene: TRBJ1-3; d_gene: -; v_gene: TRBV5-8; CDR3nt: TGTGCCAGCATCCGGAGCCTCTCTGGAAACACCATATATTTT; CDR3aa: CASIRSLSGNTIYF
abundance: -; j_gene: TRBJ2-7; d_gene: -; v_gene: TRBV25-1; CDR3nt: TGTGCCAGCACCGAAGGTCCAGGCAACGAGCAGTACTTC; CDR3aa: CASTEGPGNEQYF
abundance: -; j_gene: TRBJ2-5; d_gene: -; v_gene: TRBV5-1; CDR3nt: TGCGCCAGCAGCTTACCCGGAGGCTTTGGGACGACCCAGTACTTC; CDR3aa: CASSLPGGFGTTQYF
abundance: -; j_gene: TRBJ2-7; d_gene: -; v_gene: TRBV19; CDR3nt: TGTGCCAGTAGTATTCTTCTGGGTGTCTACGAGCAGTACTTC; CDR3aa: CASSILLGVYEQYF
abundance: -; j_gene: TRBJ2-5; d_gene: TRBD2; v_gene: TRBV10-1; CDR3nt: TGCGCCAGCAGGAGGACGGGGATAGCGGGGGCGTACCAAGAGACCCAGTACTTC; CDR3aa: CASRRTGIAGAYQETQYF
abundance: -; j_gene: TRBJ2-3; d_gene: TRBD1; v_gene: TRBV7-2; CDR3nt: TGTGCCAGCACCCTAAAAGCGACAGGGGGGAGGGATACGCAGTATTTT; CDR3aa: CASTLKATGGRDTQYF
abundance: -; j_gene: TRBJ2-1; d_gene: -; v_gene: TRBV9; CDR3nt: TGTGCCAGCGGGGCAGGGGCCTACAATGAGCAGTTCTTC; CDR3aa: CASGAGAYNEQFF